A selection of T cell receptor beta chains follows, all from one sample in a study of T and B cells in COVID-19 patients. MiXCR was run by TCRdb on the multiplex PCR reads, yielding one entry per CDR3 protein. The profile shows approximately 8,500 distinct CDR3 sequences, over 25% of them singletons. The sequenced sample consisted of blood. These receptors originate from a human donor who had recovered from COVID-19. Each CDR3 is given with its conserved first and last residue. The order of the fields is D gene, V gene, clone size, J gene, CDR3 DNA, CDR3 protein. A D gene is named only where the DNA matches it firmly. The size field is filled for only some rows; it gives once, few, many or a size class.

d_gene: TRBD1; v_gene: TRBV15; abundance: medium-sized; j_gene: TRBJ1-4; CDR3nt: TGTGCCTCGGGAGGGACAGGGGGCGAAAAACTGTTTTTT; CDR3aa: CASGGTGGEKLFF
d_gene: NA; v_gene: TRBV5-5; abundance: medium-sized; j_gene: TRBJ1-5; CDR3nt: TGTGCCAGCAGCTTGGGCCCAGGTGCGAATCAGCCCCAGCATTTT; CDR3aa: CASSLGPGANQPQHF
d_gene: NA; v_gene: TRBV6-1; abundance: many; j_gene: TRBJ2-5; CDR3nt: TGTGCCAGCAGACTACAGCGCCAAGAGACCCAGTACTTC; CDR3aa: CASRLQRQETQYF
d_gene: NA; v_gene: TRBV10-1; abundance: NA; j_gene: TRBJ1-6; CDR3nt: TGCGCCAGCAGTGACCCTGGATCACCCCTCCACTTT; CDR3aa: CASSDPGSPLHF
d_gene: NA; v_gene: TRBV30; abundance: few; j_gene: TRBJ1-1; CDR3nt: TGTGCCTGGAGGTCCCAGGGTGAAGCTTTCTTT; CDR3aa: CAWRSQGEAFF
d_gene: TRBD2; v_gene: TRBV6-4; abundance: NA; j_gene: TRBJ2-7; CDR3nt: TGTGCCAGCAGTGACTCCGCGGGGGGGAATAAGCAGTACTTC; CDR3aa: CASSDSAGGNKQYF
d_gene: NA; v_gene: TRBV6-6; abundance: NA; j_gene: TRBJ1-2; CDR3nt: TGTGCCAGCAGTTACCGAACGCTAGTCGGAGGCTACACCTTC; CDR3aa: CASSYRTLVGGYTF
d_gene: NA; v_gene: TRBV20-1; abundance: NA; j_gene: TRBJ1-5; CDR3nt: TGCAGTGCTACCTCCCTCGGGGGGCCGAATAGCAATCAGCCCCAGCATTTT; CDR3aa: CSATSLGGPNSNQPQHF
d_gene: TRBD1; v_gene: TRBV6-1; abundance: NA; j_gene: TRBJ1-1; CDR3nt: TGTGCCAGCAGCCTGGACAGGGGGCCCACTGAAGCTTTCTTT; CDR3aa: CASSLDRGPTEAFF
d_gene: NA; v_gene: TRBV7-6; abundance: medium-sized; j_gene: TRBJ2-6; CDR3nt: TGTGCCAGCAGCTTAGGCGGGTCTGGGGCCAACGTCCTGACTTTC; CDR3aa: CASSLGGSGANVLTF
d_gene: NA; v_gene: TRBV18; abundance: NA; j_gene: TRBJ1-1; CDR3nt: TGTGCCAGCTCACCACAGGGGGAAGGAACCACTGAAGCTTTCTTT; CDR3aa: CASSPQGEGTTEAFF
d_gene: TRBD1; v_gene: TRBV12-3/TRBV12-4; abundance: once; j_gene: TRBJ1-5; CDR3nt: TGTGCCAGCACTCCGGACAGGGGAAATCGTCAGCCCCAGCATTTT; CDR3aa: CASTPDRGNRQPQHF
d_gene: TRBD2; v_gene: TRBV6-5; abundance: medium-sized; j_gene: TRBJ2-2; CDR3nt: TGTGCCAGCAGGAGCCTAGCGGGGGTCACCGGGGAGCTGTTTTTT; CDR3aa: CASRSLAGVTGELFF
d_gene: NA; v_gene: TRBV6-4; abundance: many; j_gene: TRBJ2-1; CDR3nt: TGTGCCAGCAGTGATGGGGGCGGGACCGGTAATGAGCAGTTCTTC; CDR3aa: CASSDGGGTGNEQFF
d_gene: TRBD2; v_gene: TRBV5-6; abundance: few; j_gene: TRBJ2-3; CDR3nt: TGTGCCAGCTTAAGCGGGGTGGAAGATACGCAGTATTTT; CDR3aa: CASLSGVEDTQYF
d_gene: NA; v_gene: TRBV10-3; abundance: few; j_gene: TRBJ2-2; CDR3nt: TGTGCCATCAGTGAGCGGGGGAGCACCGGGGAGCTGTTTTTT; CDR3aa: CAISERGSTGELFF
d_gene: NA; v_gene: TRBV11-2; abundance: few; j_gene: TRBJ1-3; CDR3nt: TGTGCCAGCAGCTTATCAGGGCATGGAAACACCATATATTTT; CDR3aa: CASSLSGHGNTIYF
d_gene: TRBD1; v_gene: TRBV28; abundance: NA; j_gene: TRBJ2-2; CDR3nt: TGTGCCAGCAGTTTAGAGACTCAGGGGGATTCGAACACCGGGGAGCTGTTTTTT; CDR3aa: CASSLETQGDSNTGELFF
d_gene: NA; v_gene: TRBV5-3; abundance: few; j_gene: TRBJ2-7; CDR3nt: TGTGCCAGAACCTATAAAGCGGGCGAGCAGTACTTC; CDR3aa: CARTYKAGEQYF
d_gene: NA; v_gene: TRBV10-3; abundance: few; j_gene: TRBJ1-1; CDR3nt: TGTGCCATCAGTGAGGGGCAGTCGGCGATGCCCACTGAAGCTTTCTTT; CDR3aa: CAISEGQSAMPTEAFF
d_gene: NA; v_gene: TRBV19; abundance: medium-sized; j_gene: TRBJ1-2; CDR3nt: TGTGCCACGGCTGTGGCAGGGGTGAACTATGGCTACACCTTC; CDR3aa: CATAVAGVNYGYTF
d_gene: NA; v_gene: TRBV6-6; abundance: medium-sized; j_gene: TRBJ2-5; CDR3nt: TGTGCCAGCAGTTACCGCGCCGCGGTTCAAGAGACCCAGTACTTC; CDR3aa: CASSYRAAVQETQYF
d_gene: TRBD1; v_gene: TRBV27; abundance: medium-sized; j_gene: TRBJ2-2; CDR3nt: TGTGCCAGCAGTTCGGGACAGGTCTACACCGGGGAGCTGTTTTTT; CDR3aa: CASSSGQVYTGELFF
d_gene: NA; v_gene: TRBV19; abundance: few; j_gene: TRBJ1-5; CDR3nt: TGTGCCAGTAGTACCCGGACACCCCCAGGACAGCCCCAGCATTTT; CDR3aa: CASSTRTPPGQPQHF
d_gene: TRBD1; v_gene: TRBV6-5; abundance: many; j_gene: TRBJ1-1; CDR3nt: TGTGCCAGCAGTTACGCCCAGGCAGGGGGCTCGCCTGAAGCTTTCTTT; CDR3aa: CASSYAQAGGSPEAFF
d_gene: NA; v_gene: TRBV6-1; abundance: NA; j_gene: TRBJ1-2; CDR3nt: TGTGCCGGAAAAGCTGGGGTTGAATGGTACTATGGCTACACCTTC; CDR3aa: CAGKAGVEWYYGYTF
d_gene: TRBD1; v_gene: TRBV15; abundance: NA; j_gene: TRBJ1-2; CDR3nt: TGTGCCACCAGCGAACTTGAGGACAGGATAGCTAACTATGGCTACACCTTC; CDR3aa: CATSELEDRIANYGYTF
d_gene: TRBD1; v_gene: TRBV19; abundance: NA; j_gene: TRBJ2-5; CDR3nt: TGTGCCAGTACTCCGGGACAGGGGGCGGGGGAGACCCAGTACTTC; CDR3aa: CASTPGQGAGETQYF
d_gene: NA; v_gene: TRBV11-2; abundance: few; j_gene: TRBJ1-2; CDR3nt: TGTGCCAGCAGCTTCAGGGGTGGCTACACCTTC; CDR3aa: CASSFRGGYTF
d_gene: NA; v_gene: TRBV19; abundance: medium-sized; j_gene: TRBJ1-1; CDR3nt: TGTGCCAGTAGTATAATGGGGAGGGGCACTGAAGCTTTCTTT; CDR3aa: CASSIMGRGTEAFF
d_gene: TRBD1; v_gene: TRBV10-3; abundance: NA; j_gene: TRBJ1-2; CDR3nt: TGTGCCATCAGTCCGGGACAGGGGGCTTCAAGGGGCTATGGCTACACCTTC; CDR3aa: CAISPGQGASRGYGYTF
d_gene: TRBD2; v_gene: TRBV12-3/TRBV12-4; abundance: NA; j_gene: TRBJ2-3; CDR3nt: TGTGCCAGCCTTTTGGGCCGAGCGGGGGGGACAGATACGCAGTATTTT; CDR3aa: CASLLGRAGGTDTQYF